The sequence of this T cell receptor (beta chain) was determined in a study of shared clonotypes between healthy human individuals. Study as a whole: Donors had three CD4 naive, three CD4 memory, two CD8 naive and one CD8 memory plate apiece.

The naive CD8 subset, CD45RO-negative cells positively selected for CCR7, excluded terminally differentiated effector memory CD45RA+ cells. Assay: immunoSEQ multiplex PCR; the TCRdb copy retains only in-frame clones and omits some. The table has about 2.1 million clones, about 92% seen once; the top ten hold roughly 1.8%. The source material was naive CD8+ T cells from PBMCs. The clonotype originates from a man aged 18 to 29 in good health. Some clones in this sample may be carry-over from other donors' samples.

The CDR3 nucleotides read TGTGCCAGCAGTTGGTCGGGCAGGGCCTACGAGCAGTACTTC. Its translation is CASSWSGRAYEQYF. The genes are TRBV7-9 and TRBJ2-7, with a tentative D call TRBD1 (5 bases). This CDR3 has 14 amino acids. Germline V gene data show CDR1 as SEHNR and CDR2 as FQNEAQ (reference sequence). V was cut by 6 bases and J by 2 bases, with 14 bases left in between.